The source of this TCR beta chain is a study of response to subunit inactivated influenza vaccine. Notes on the study in general: The authors put forward the suggestion that each seasonal influenza vaccination may bring in only a limited number of new T cells.

Note on this clonotype: The antigen remains unidentified.

TCRdb re-derived calls from the RT-PCR reads in MiXCR, one entry per CDR3 protein. Of 500,000 to 650,000 distinct CDR3 sequences in the sample, approximately 7.1% were seen once. This clonotype originated in a man aged 50 to 69 who received an inactivated influenza vaccine. Sequenced here: PBMCs from blood, sampled around 25 months after vaccination.

The CDR3: CASSLEGTREAFF. The CDR3 bases are TGTGCCAGCAGCTTAGAGGGGACCCGTGAAGCTTTCTTT. This chain uses TRBV7-9 with TRBJ1-1; possible D gene TRBD1, 5 bases. CDR3 length equals 13 residues. Germline V CDR1 and CDR2: SEHNR, FQNEAQ (reference sequence). With 1 base removed from V and 7 bases from J, the gap between germline ends came to 10 bases.